This TCR beta chain was identified in a study of regulatory T cells in long-lasting Graves disease. Notes on the study in general: Favoring TRBV28, TRBJ1-2 and TRBJ2-5 was a feature seen in persistent disease. Having only a small sample size may have limited accuracy.

This clonotype was picked up many times. Its antigen is currently unknown. This sample's time point: newly diagnosed GD, antithyroid drugs for less than 3 months. Following extraction of RNA from PBMCs, that RNA was used to make the TCR library. Researchers made TCR beta libraries by using iRepertoire HTBI primers and running Arm-PCR on CDR3 regions. TCRdb reprocessed the multiplex PCR reads via MiXCR and lists one record per CDR3 protein. The sample includes 200,000 to 250,000 distinct CDR3 sequences, roughly a fifth of them seen just once. The V and J ends lost 5 bases and 7 bases, in that order; junction bases with no gene match: 17. In germline, CDR1 is MNHEY, CDR2 SMNVEV (reference sequence). CDR3 size: 17 residues. The same sample was also studied in work on T cells in Graves' hyperthyroidism and ophthalmopathy. According to that study: Blood also carried most thyroid clonotypes expanded above 0.001.

This TCR was sampled from a woman between 25 and 40 years old with Graves disease. The chain employs TRBV27 and TRBJ1-5, with 7 bases lining up with TRBD1. The sample was peripheral blood mononuclear cells (PBMCs), taken at new diagnosis, from a patient treated with antithyroid drugs. The CDR3 loop is CASSRSIDRDFAQPQHF. CDR3 bases: TGTGCCAGCAGTCGGAGTATTGACAGGGACTTCGCGCAGCCCCAGCATTTT.